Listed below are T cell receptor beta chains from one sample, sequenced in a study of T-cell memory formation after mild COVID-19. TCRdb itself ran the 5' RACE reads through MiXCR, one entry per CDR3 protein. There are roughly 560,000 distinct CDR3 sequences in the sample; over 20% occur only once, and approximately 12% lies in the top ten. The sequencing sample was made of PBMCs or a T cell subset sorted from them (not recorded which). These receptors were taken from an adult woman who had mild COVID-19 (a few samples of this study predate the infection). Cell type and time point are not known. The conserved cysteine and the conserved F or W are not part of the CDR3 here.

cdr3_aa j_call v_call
AWGYVQETQY TRBJ2-5 TRBV30
ASSRDRGLANYGYT TRBJ1-2 TRBV6-1
ASSQTYSYNSPLH TRBJ1-6 TRBV6-2/TRBV6-3
ASSLRDRITDTQY TRBJ2-3 TRBV27
ASSPGSPSNEQF TRBJ2-1 TRBV3-1
ASSQERSATNYGYT TRBJ1-2 TRBV4-2
ASSSRLTLAGARSPNEQF TRBJ2-1 TRBV12-3/TRBV12-4
ASSYSGNYEQY TRBJ2-7 TRBV6-5
ASSPLPSGEETQY TRBJ2-5 TRBV7-9
ASSSPPFYEQY TRBJ2-7 TRBV12-3/TRBV12-4
ATSDYRGRGSYNEQF TRBJ2-1 TRBV24-1
ASSPYRGTQY TRBJ2-3 TRBV7-2
ASSESGSYTDTQY TRBJ2-3 TRBV2
ASSSTSGGFSYNEQF TRBJ2-1 TRBV7-9
ASRTDTGEQF TRBJ2-1 TRBV7-3
AWSVSGTPANVLT TRBJ2-6 TRBV30
ASSWGQGLYEQY TRBJ2-7 TRBV12-3/TRBV12-4
ASALAGGNNEQF TRBJ2-1 TRBV7-3
ASGLFTGGVRTGELF TRBJ2-2 TRBV12-5
SARDRQGYEKLF TRBJ1-4 TRBV20-1
ASSWASSYNEQF TRBJ2-1 TRBV5-1
ASSSTPDTQY TRBJ2-3 TRBV5-6
ASSENGTPYEQY TRBJ2-7 TRBV4-1
ASSPSGSYNEQF TRBJ2-1 TRBV6-5
ASSLRSTGLNYGYT TRBJ1-2 TRBV7-8
ASSSPGTGTDTQY TRBJ2-3 TRBV7-6
ASSQATGGFGETQY TRBJ2-5 TRBV3-1
SVEEGSVLGTGELF TRBJ2-2 TRBV29-1
ASSRIPGDQPQH TRBJ1-5 TRBV5-1
ASSFWLDEETQY TRBJ2-5 TRBV7-2
ASSLGWRAETQY TRBJ2-5 TRBV27
ASSPYGETSGNTIY TRBJ1-3 TRBV18
ASSLEELAGYQETQY TRBJ2-5 TRBV7-6
ASSLSLGRYGYT TRBJ1-2 TRBV27
ASSKGELDAENIQY TRBJ2-4 TRBV21-1